This note documents a single TCR beta chain sequence. Using immunoSEQ multiplex PCR, the repertoire was profiled, and TCRdb retains in-frame clones only, with some absent. The data show 55,000 to 75,000 clones, with 65% to 85% seen just once and approximately 2.4% held by the top ten. This entry is derived from a study of neoadjuvant anti-PD-1 for oral cavity cancer. The CDR3 spans 13 residues. V lost 5 bases to trimming and J lost 0 bases, with 8 bases between them. Germline V lookup: CDR1 LNHNV, CDR2 YYDKDF (reference sequence). V and J are TRBV15 and TRBJ2-7, with D perhaps TRBD1 or TRBD2 (6 bases each). This clonotype was obtained from a person aged 35 to 85 with oral cavity squamous cell carcinoma. Here the sequenced sample was PBMCs, taken before nivolumab (anti-PD-1) treatment. The CDR3 spells CATSGGRSYEQYF. The CDR3 DNA follows: TGTGCCACCAGCGGGGGGCGCTCCTACGAGCAGTACTTC.